This TCR beta chain was captured by sequencing in a study of low-dose radiotherapy and immunotherapy resistance in tumors (dated by TCRdb to 2021 to 2024). Background on the whole study: In Cohort 1, 0.5 Gy per fraction was delivered every 2 weeks, and a total PTV dose of 6.5 Gy was prescribed. Cyclophosphamide 200 mg/m2 was given intravenously every two weeks, one day before each radiation and immunotherapy administration. Starting on cycle 1 day 1, patients took 300 mg of aspirin by mouth once daily for four cycles. Eight patients were included in the translational analysis: three from the first dose cohort and the first five from the second dose cohort. Randomization of trial participants into treatment groups was not performed. In Cohort 2, 1 Gy per fraction was delivered every two weeks, for a total of 13 Gy over 26 weeks. Patients were given nivolumab as a 240 mg flat dose every two weeks and ipilimumab at 1 mg/kg every six weeks, with both drugs delivered intravenously.

V loses 3 bases, J loses 8 bases, and the germline ends lie 16 bases apart. The CDR3 goes from the cysteine to the phenylalanine over 14 residues. Just the 42-base CDR3 DNA is kept, in frame starting at base 1. Based on the germline V gene (reference sequence), the CDR1 and CDR2 sequences are SEHNR and FQNEAQ. Sequencing instrument: Illumina HiSeq 2500. First-strand cDNA was synthesized using Superscript III and a set of TRAV- and TRBV-specific primers, so that both TCRalpha and TCRbeta chains were covered. TCRs were amplified with Phusion for approximately 20 PCR cycles using a constant-region primer together with the adapter attached to the V primers. The MessageAmp II aRNA Amplification Kit was used to amplify the isolated mRNA, with in vitro transcription run for approximately 15 hours at 37 degrees C. The Dynabeads mRNA DIRECT Purification Kit was used to isolate the mRNA for TCR sequencing. Indexed Illumina adapters were added in a second approximately 27-cycle Phusion PCR, and the resulting products were purified with AMPure XP beads. From the authors' description of their analysis: Custom Perl scripts were used to pool TCR sequences that encoded the same protein, to remove out-of-frame sequences, and to calculate the abundance of each clonotype. TCR sequences supported by only a single read were excluded from analysis. Among the metrics used to describe the repertoires were Shannon entropy, Gini index, clonality, richness, and the frequency of TCRs shared between repertoires. TCRdb handled the public reads itself, with Q25 trimming in fastp and clone calling in MiXCR, and kept productive beta chains. Each entry is one CDR3 protein sequence, shown with its most common DNA and genes. These V and J calls are TCRdb output, not the study's own analysis. The sample table records some 82,000 distinct CDR3 sequences; approximately 17% of these occur just once. 5.9% of the sample goes to the ten largest clones.

In this sample, this clonotype turned up many times. Its target antigen remains unknown. No much larger clonotype is one base removed from it; base qualities were not supplied. Taken with the paper, the label for time point translates to: before trial treatment. Donors were enrolled in RACIN, a single-arm phase I dose-escalation trial in which nivolumab, ipilimumab, aspirin, low-dose cyclophosphamide and low-dose radiotherapy were combined. Patients were eligible if they had advanced solid tumors that were TIL-negative. The sequence came from a male donor with prostate cancer. The source was PBMCs, collected before treatment. The V and J genes are TRBV7-9 and TRBJ2-5; the D segment could be TRBD1, given 6 matching bases. The CDR3 here reads CASSFSTGFGTQYF. At the DNA level, the sequence is TGTGCCAGCAGCTTCAGTACAGGGTTCGGCACCCAGTACTTC.